This T cell receptor beta chain was retrieved from a study of blood T cell repertoires in COVID-19. Overall study: Specimens from acute and convalescent COVID-19 originated in the United States, Italy and Spain.

There are 16 residues in the CDR3. Germline values: CDR1 SEHNR, CDR2 FQNEAQ (reference sequence). Trimming removed 5 bases at V and 4 bases at J, with 20 bases between. Libraries were prepared by immunoSEQ multiplex PCR; TCRdb keeps only in-frame clonotypes and omits some of them. The table has about 200,000 clones, about 90% seen once; the top ten hold approximately 21%. This chain joins TRBV7-9 and TRBJ1-1; tentatively, D is TRBD1 (6 bases). The material sequenced was peripheral blood. This TCR was sampled from a man aged 60 to 75 with active or convalescent COVID-19. CDR3 nucleotides: TGTGCCAGCAGCCTCACGGGGGGGGCAGAGGGCACTGAAGCTTTCTTT. This sequence encodes CASSLTGGAEGTEAFF.